This TCR beta chain emerged from a study of Ad26.COV2.S vaccination and SARS-CoV-2 variants. Study context: Administration of Ad26.COV2.S was intramuscular, either once or twice 56 days apart.

The assay was immunoSEQ multiplex PCR, and TCRdb's table has in-frame clones only and misses some. Of about 680,000 clones detected, about 89% appear once; the ten largest clones hold approximately 1.5%. Trimming stripped 3 bases from V and 5 bases from J, with 1 base between. The germline V gene encodes CDR1 MNHNS and CDR2 SASEGT. The CDR3 runs 10 residues. Sample treatment: around 19 received Ad26.COV2.S at low or high dose, single or two shots; about 5 received placebo; per-sample allocation not given. Each sample was drawn 63 days after the first injection (of vaccine or placebo). This clonotype originated in a person between 18 and 59 years old who received the Ad26.COV2.S COVID-19 vaccine or a placebo. V gene TRBV6-1 combines with J gene TRBJ2-5; D gene unclear. The sample here was peripheral blood, taken in a trial of Ad26.COV2.S vaccine versus placebo. CDR3 nucleotide sequence: TGTGCCAGCAGTGACGAGACCCAGTACTTC. It specifies CASSDETQYF.